A selection of T cell receptor beta chains follows, all from one sample in a study of T cells expressing NK-cell markers. Reanalyzing the 5' RACE reads, TCRdb keeps one entry per CDR3 protein, without DNA. The sample table includes about 260,000 distinct CDR3 sequences. Sequencing was done on a sample of blood T cells: a sorted CD56 or NKG2C T cell subset, CD4+ or CD8+ T cells, or bulk PBMC T cells (not recorded which). These receptors all stem from a man aged 18 to 30 in good health. CDR3s include the opening cysteine and the closing phenylalanine or tryptophan.

J gene | V gene | CDR3 protein
TRBJ2-4 | TRBV29-1 | CSVGVGAKNIQYF
TRBJ2-1 | TRBV11-1 | CASSFGGAYNEQFF
TRBJ1-5 | TRBV20-1 | CSASSGRDQPQHF
TRBJ1-2 | TRBV18 | CASSPETGNGYTF
TRBJ2-3 | TRBV12-3/TRBV12-4 | CASRLAGLTDTQYF
TRBJ2-4 | TRBV19 | CASSSLGAAKNIQYF
TRBJ1-2 | TRBV20-1 | CSARTGRSYGYTF
TRBJ2-3 | TRBV4-1 | CASSQDAPGGVDTQYF
TRBJ2-1 | TRBV2 | CASSPSALSSGEGNEQFF
TRBJ2-3 | TRBV10-3 | CAITGRGGTDTQYF
TRBJ2-3 | TRBV21-1 | CASSATGGILTDTQYF
TRBJ1-2 | TRBV12-3/TRBV12-4 | CASSPRADYGYTF
TRBJ2-3 | TRBV3-1 | CASSLGTSGISTDTQYF
TRBJ2-1 | TRBV20-1 | CSASALAGSHEQFF
TRBJ2-3 | TRBV5-1 | CASSLASTDTQYF
TRBJ2-5 | TRBV10-3 | CAISGGTEEYF
TRBJ1-1 | TRBV2 | CATRTGSSLTNTEAFF
TRBJ2-3 | TRBV5-1 | CASSLAFDSGTDTQYF
TRBJ2-2 | TRBV7-9 | CASSLAKNTGELFF
TRBJ1-3 | TRBV2 | CASSERLQIGNTIYF
TRBJ2-2 | TRBV18 | CASSPGSGIGTGELFF
TRBJ1-5 | TRBV12-3/TRBV12-4 | CASGQIYSNQPQHF
TRBJ2-1 | TRBV12-3/TRBV12-4 | CASIKGQPRGEQFF
TRBJ2-2 | TRBV9 | CASSVGVDSYRGRVTGELFF
TRBJ2-5 | TRBV18 | CASSPRTDQKTQYF
TRBJ2-5 | TRBV7-9 | CASSFGSPPETQYF
TRBJ2-1 | TRBV20-1 | CSASRLLAGVRDNEQFF
TRBJ2-5 | TRBV12-3/TRBV12-4 | CASSFIAGGETQYF
TRBJ2-1 | TRBV29-1 | CSVSYVGEQFF
TRBJ2-2 | TRBV11-3 | CASSFKGVHTGELFF
TRBJ2-7 | TRBV12-3/TRBV12-4 | CASSSQGLVGEQYF
TRBJ2-1 | TRBV20-1 | CSARLALGYNEQFF
TRBJ2-7 | TRBV6-2/TRBV6-3 | CASRSLSGRPYEQYF
TRBJ2-3 | TRBV7-3 | CASSEGRNTDTQYF
TRBJ2-7 | TRBV5-1 | CASSLGRTGGSYEQYF
TRBJ2-1 | TRBV12-3/TRBV12-4 | CASISGLASVGEQFF
TRBJ2-1 | TRBV6-4 | CASSDPAGPQFF
TRBJ2-3 | TRBV4-2 | CASSQESGGVADTQYF
TRBJ1-1 | TRBV5-1 | CASRRGGVMNTEAFF
TRBJ2-3 | TRBV10-3 | CAISDSTSGRTDTQYF
TRBJ2-3 | TRBV10-3 | CATIGSNTQYF
TRBJ2-2 | TRBV20-1 | CSARGGLAASNTGELFF
TRBJ2-1 | TRBV30 | CAWRANGPQQFF
TRBJ2-2 | TRBV6-5 | CASANGGELFF
TRBJ2-2 | TRBV20-1 | CSARDGSGSPGELFF
TRBJ2-2 | TRBV12-3/TRBV12-4 | CASSSSGRTNTGELFF
TRBJ2-1 | TRBV6-2/TRBV6-3 | CASSYWAGRRNEQFF
TRBJ2-7 | TRBV5-1 | CASSLTGKDYEQYF